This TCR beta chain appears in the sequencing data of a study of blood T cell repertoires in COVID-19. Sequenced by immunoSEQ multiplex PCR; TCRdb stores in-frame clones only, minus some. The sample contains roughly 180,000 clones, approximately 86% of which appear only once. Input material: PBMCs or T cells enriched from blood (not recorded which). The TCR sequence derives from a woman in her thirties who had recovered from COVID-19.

This CDR3 reads CASSVEGQTLNEKLFF. The DNA of the CDR3 is TGTGCCAGCAGCGTAGAGGGACAGACCCTTAATGAAAAACTGTTTTTT. This rearrangement joins TRBV9 to TRBJ1-4; 7 positions match TRBD1. This CDR3 spans 16 amino acids. Losses at the gene ends were 0 bases for V and 4 bases for J; bases not matched to a gene: 6. The germline CDR1 and CDR2 sequences are SGDLS and YYNGEE.